This TCR beta chain was sequenced in a study of blood T cell repertoires in COVID-19. For the study at large: Specimens from acute and convalescent COVID-19 originated in the United States, Italy and Spain. Sources were T cells, B-cell-depleted T cells, or PBMCs; the material itself was cDNA or gDNA.

Germline values: CDR1 KGHSH, CDR2 LQKENI. J lost 9 bases, V lost 0 bases, and 9 bases had no gene match. CDR3 length: 17 amino acids. Authors' analysis steps: Scientists estimated how many nucleated cells there were by amplifying reference gene primers. Some clones are missing from TCRdb's copy, which holds only in-frame ones; the method was immunoSEQ multiplex PCR. That table supplies the V and J calls and clone size; D and trimming were determined from the DNA. The table lists under 140,000 clones, 60% to 80% of them singletons. The source material was peripheral blood. The source of this sequence is a woman of 80 years or more with active or convalescent COVID-19. The J gene is TRBJ1-6, the V gene TRBV18, with 9 nucleotides matching TRBD1. CDR3 nucleotides: TGTGCCAGCTCACCACCGGGGTCCGGGACAGGGTCTTCACCCCTCCACTTT. Translating it yields CASSPPGSGTGSSPLHF.